The TCR beta chain under discussion was sequenced for a study of blood T cell repertoires in COVID-19. Study at large: Specimens from acute and convalescent COVID-19 originated in the United States, Italy and Spain.

The V gene lost 5 bases and the J gene lost 6 bases, with 11 bases spanning the gap. The CDR3 contains 13 residues. Germline V CDR1 and CDR2: SGHTA, FQGNSA. As originally analysed: Amplified reference gene primers provided the basis for estimating nucleated cell counts. The method was immunoSEQ multiplex PCR; TCRdb's version includes in-frame clones alone and lacks a portion of them. The DNA was the basis for D and trimming; V, J and clone size are from that table. The sample records 200,000 or so clones, roughly 80% being singletons. The sample was peripheral blood. This clonotype was obtained from a man aged 55 to 70 with active or convalescent COVID-19. This chain links TRBV7-2 with TRBJ1-5; maybe TRBD1 (6 bases). CDR3 loop: CASSTGFAQPQHF. CDR3 DNA sequence: TGTGCCAGCAGCACAGGGTTTGCTCAGCCCCAGCATTTT.